This TCR beta chain was recovered during a study of T cell responses to AZD1222 COVID-19 vaccine. Study as a whole: Samples with a second dose at about 4 or about 12 weeks were pooled together.

This CDR3 has 14 residues. Germline loops: CDR1 MNHEY, CDR2 SMNVEV (reference sequence). Trimming removed 5 bases from V and 8 bases from J; junction bases left unmatched: 7. Study findings and constraints: No repertoire was sampled before or during the peak T cell response, only after it. At baseline, seropositivity was found in only six AZD1222 recipients. Distributed over spike, vaccine-associated CD4 TCRs predominated at 160-218 and 743-854.

Remarks on this clone: What it recognizes is unknown.

The assay was immunoSEQ multiplex PCR, and TCRdb's table has in-frame clones only and misses some. Among more than 110,000 clones listed, around 91% were seen once. The starting material was peripheral blood, obtained on day 0 of AZD1222 vaccination. This receptor was obtained from an adult in good health. The chain has TRBV27 and TRBJ1-2, with TRBD1 matching over 11 bases. The CDR3 region has the DNA TGTGCCAGCAGTCAGCCGGGACAGGGGGACGGCTACACCTTC. Translated, it gives CASSQPGQGDGYTF.